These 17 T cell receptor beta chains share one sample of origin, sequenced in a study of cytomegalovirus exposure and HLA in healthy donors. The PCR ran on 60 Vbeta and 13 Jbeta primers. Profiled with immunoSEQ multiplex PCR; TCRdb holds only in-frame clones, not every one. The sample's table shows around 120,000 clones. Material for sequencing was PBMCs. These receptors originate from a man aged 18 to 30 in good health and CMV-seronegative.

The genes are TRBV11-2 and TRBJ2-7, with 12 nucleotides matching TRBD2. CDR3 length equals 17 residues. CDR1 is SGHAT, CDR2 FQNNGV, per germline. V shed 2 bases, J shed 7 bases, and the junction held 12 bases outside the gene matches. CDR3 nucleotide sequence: TGTGCCAGCAGCTTACTGGCTAGCGGGGGGGCTCGGGGGGAGCAGTACTTC. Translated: CASSLLASGGARGEQYF.

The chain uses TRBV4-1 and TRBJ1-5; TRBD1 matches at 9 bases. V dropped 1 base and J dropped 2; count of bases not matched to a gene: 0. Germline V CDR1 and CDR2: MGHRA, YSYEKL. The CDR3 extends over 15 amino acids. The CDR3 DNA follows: TGCGCCAGCAGCCAAGGACAGGGGGGCAATCAGCCCCAGCATTTT. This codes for CASSQGQGGNQPQHF.

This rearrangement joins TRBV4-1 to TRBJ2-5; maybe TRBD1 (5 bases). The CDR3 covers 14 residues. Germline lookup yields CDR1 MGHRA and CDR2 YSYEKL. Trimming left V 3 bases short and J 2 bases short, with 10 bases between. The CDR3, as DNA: TGCGCCAGCAGCCATCTGACAGAGCAAGAGACCCAGTACTTC. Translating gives CASSHLTEQETQYF.

CDR3 amino acids: CASSLSQGAYGYTF. The CDR3 DNA reads as TGTGCCAGCAGCTTGTCACAGGGAGCCTATGGCTACACCTTC. This sequence joins TRBV7-8 and TRBJ1-2; D is possibly TRBD1 (6 bases). Trimming left V 3 bases short and J 4 bases short, with 12 bases between. Germline-derived CDR1 and CDR2 are SGHVS and FQNEAQ. The CDR3 has 14 amino acids.

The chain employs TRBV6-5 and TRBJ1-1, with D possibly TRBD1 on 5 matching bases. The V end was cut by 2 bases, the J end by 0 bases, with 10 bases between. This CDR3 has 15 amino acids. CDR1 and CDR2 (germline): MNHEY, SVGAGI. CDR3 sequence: CASSYPGLVNTEAFF. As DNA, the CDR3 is TGTGCCAGCAGTTACCCAGGGCTGGTGAACACTGAAGCTTTCTTT.

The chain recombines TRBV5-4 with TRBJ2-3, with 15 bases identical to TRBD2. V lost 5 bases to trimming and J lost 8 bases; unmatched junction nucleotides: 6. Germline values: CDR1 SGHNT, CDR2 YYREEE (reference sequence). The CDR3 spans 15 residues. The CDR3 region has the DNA TGTGCCAGCAGAACGGGACTAGCGGGAGGAGGTACGCAGTATTTT. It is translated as CASRTGLAGGGTQYF.

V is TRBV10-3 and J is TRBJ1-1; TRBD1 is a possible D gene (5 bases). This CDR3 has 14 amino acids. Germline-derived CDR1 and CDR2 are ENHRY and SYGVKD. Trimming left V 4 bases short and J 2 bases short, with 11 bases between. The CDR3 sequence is CAISGRQINTEAFF. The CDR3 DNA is TGTGCCATCAGTGGGAGACAGATTAACACTGAAGCTTTCTTT.

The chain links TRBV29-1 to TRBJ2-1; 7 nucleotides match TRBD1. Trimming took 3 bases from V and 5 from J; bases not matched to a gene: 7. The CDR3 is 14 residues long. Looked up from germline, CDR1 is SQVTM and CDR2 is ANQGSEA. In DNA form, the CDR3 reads TGCAGCGTTGACCAGACAGGGATTAACAATGAGCAGTTCTTC. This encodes CSVDQTGINNEQFF.

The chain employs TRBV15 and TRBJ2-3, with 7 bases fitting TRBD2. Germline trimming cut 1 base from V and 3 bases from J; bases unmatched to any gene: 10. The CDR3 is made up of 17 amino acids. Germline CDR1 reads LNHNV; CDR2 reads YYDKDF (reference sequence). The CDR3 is CATSRVGTGGGTDTQYF. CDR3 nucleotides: TGTGCCACCAGCAGAGTCGGAACGGGAGGAGGAACAGATACGCAGTATTTT.

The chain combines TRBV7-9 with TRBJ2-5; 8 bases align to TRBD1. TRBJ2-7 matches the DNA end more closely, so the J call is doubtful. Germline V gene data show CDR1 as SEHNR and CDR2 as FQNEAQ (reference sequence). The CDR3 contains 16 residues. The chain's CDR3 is CASSHAPDRDGHEQYF. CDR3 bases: TGTGCCAGCAGCCACGCACCGGACAGGGATGGACACGAGCAGTACTTC.

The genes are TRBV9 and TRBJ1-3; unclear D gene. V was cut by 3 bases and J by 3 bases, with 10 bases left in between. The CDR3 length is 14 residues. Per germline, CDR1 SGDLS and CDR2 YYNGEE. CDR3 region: CASSGTPDGNTIYF. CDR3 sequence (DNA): TGTGCCAGCAGCGGGACTCCTGATGGAAACACCATATATTTT.

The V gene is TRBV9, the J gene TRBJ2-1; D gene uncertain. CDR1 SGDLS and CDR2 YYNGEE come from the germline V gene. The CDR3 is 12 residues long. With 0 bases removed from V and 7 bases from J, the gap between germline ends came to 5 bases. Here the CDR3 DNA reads TGTGCCAGCAGCGTAGCTCGGAATGAGCAGTTCTTC. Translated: CASSVARNEQFF.

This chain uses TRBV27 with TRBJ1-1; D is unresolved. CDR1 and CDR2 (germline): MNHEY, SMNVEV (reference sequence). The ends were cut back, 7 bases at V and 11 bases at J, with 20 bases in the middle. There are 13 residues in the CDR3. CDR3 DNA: TGTGCCAGCATGACTACACAGACGTGGGCGGCTTTCTTT. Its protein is CASMTTQTWAAFF.

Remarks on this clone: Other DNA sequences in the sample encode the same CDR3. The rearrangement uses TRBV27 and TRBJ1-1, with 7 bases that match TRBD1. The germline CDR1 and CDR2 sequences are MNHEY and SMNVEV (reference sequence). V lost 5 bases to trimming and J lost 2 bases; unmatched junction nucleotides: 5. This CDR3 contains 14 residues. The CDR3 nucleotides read TGTGCCAGCAGTAAGGGGGCCCTAAACACTGAAGCTTTCTTT. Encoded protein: CASSKGALNTEAFF.

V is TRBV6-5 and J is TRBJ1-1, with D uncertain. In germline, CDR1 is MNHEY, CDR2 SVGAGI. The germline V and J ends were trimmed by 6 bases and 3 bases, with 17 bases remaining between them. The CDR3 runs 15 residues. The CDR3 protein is CASSPHSELDTEAFF. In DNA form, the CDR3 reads TGTGCCAGCAGCCCTCACTCGGAGCTGGACACTGAAGCTTTCTTT.

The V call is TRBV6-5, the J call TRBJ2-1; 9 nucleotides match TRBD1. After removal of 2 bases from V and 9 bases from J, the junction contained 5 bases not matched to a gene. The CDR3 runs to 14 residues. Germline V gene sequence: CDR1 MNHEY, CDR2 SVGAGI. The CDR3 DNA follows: TGTGCCAGCAGTTACAGGGACAGGGCAAGTGAGCAGTTCTTC. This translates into CASSYRDRASEQFF.

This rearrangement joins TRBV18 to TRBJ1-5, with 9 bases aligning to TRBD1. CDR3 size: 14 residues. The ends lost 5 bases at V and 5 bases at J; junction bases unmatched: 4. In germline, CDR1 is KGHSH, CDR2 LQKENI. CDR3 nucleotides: TGTGCCAGCTCATCGGGACAGGGTGATCAGCCCCAGCATTTT. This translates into CASSSGQGDQPQHF.